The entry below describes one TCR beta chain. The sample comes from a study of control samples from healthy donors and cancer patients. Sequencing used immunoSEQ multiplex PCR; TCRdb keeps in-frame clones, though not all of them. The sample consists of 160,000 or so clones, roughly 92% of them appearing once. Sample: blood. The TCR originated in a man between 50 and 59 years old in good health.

In DNA, the CDR3 is TGTGCCAGCAGCTTAGGTTCAGGGGTTCGGTACTTC. This sequence encodes CASSLGSGVRYF. V gene TRBV11-2 combines with J gene TRBJ2-7, with a possible D match to TRBD1 (6 bases). V was clipped by 1 base and J by 12 bases, with 13 bases between them. The CDR3 is made up of 12 amino acids. Germline CDR1 reads SGHAT; CDR2 reads FQNNGV.